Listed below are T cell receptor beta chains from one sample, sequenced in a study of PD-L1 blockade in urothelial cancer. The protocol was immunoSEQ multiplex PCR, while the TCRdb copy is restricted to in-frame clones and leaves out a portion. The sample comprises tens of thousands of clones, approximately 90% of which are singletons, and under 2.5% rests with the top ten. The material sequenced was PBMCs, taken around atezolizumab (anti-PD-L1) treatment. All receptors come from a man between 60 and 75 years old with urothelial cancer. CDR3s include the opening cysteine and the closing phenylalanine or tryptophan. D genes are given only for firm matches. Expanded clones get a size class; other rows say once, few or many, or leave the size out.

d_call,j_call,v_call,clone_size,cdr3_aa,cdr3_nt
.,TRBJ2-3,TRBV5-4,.,CASSLGPRSSTDTQYF,TGTGCCAGCAGCTTGGGTCCGCGGTCTTCCACAGATACGCAGTATTTT
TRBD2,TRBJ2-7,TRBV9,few,CASSVSLAGVDEQYF,TGTGCCAGCAGCGTAAGTCTCGCGGGAGTAGATGAGCAGTACTTC
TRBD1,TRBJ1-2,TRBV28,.,CASSPGDRDYGYTF,TGTGCCAGCAGTCCCGGGGACAGGGACTATGGCTACACCTTC
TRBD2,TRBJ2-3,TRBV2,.,CASRPLAGGQGDTQYF,TGTGCCAGCAGACCACTAGCGGGGGGCCAGGGAGATACGCAGTATTTT
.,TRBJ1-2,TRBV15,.,CATSRDRGSQIGGGYTF,TGTGCCACCAGCAGAGACCGAGGGAGCCAGATAGGGGGTGGCTACACCTTC
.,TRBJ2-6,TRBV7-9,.,CASSLISPSGANVLTF,TGTGCCAGCAGCTTAATTTCCCCCAGTGGGGCCAACGTCCTGACTTTC
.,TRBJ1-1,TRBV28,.,CASSGYTEAFF,TGTGCCAGCAGTGGCTACACTGAAGCTTTCTTT
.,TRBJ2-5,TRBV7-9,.,CASSFTARETQYF,TGTGCCAGCAGCTTTACCGCGAGAGAGACCCAGTACTTC
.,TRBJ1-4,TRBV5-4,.,CASSLQQGGIATNEKLFF,TGTGCCAGCAGCTTGCAACAGGGAGGGATCGCAACTAATGAAAAACTGTTTTTT
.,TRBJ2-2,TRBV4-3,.,CASSQVRLGELFF,TGCGCCAGCAGCCAAGTCCGTCTCGGGGAGCTGTTTTTT
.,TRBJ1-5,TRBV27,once,CASSPTGWGNQPQHF,TGTGCCAGCAGTCCGACGGGTTGGGGCAATCAGCCCCAGCATTTT
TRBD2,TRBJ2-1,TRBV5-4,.,CASLAGDGYNEQFF,TGTGCCAGTTTAGCGGGCGACGGATACAATGAGCAGTTCTTC
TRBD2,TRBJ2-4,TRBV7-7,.,CASSVSGGAAKNIQYF,TGTGCCAGCAGCGTTAGCGGGGGGGCAGCCAAAAACATTCAGTACTTC
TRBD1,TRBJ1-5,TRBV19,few,CASTPTGTGEPQHF,TGTGCCAGTACTCCAACGGGAACAGGGGAGCCCCAGCATTTT
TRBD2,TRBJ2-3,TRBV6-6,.,CASSLLAGVGTDTQYF,TGTGCCAGCAGCCTACTAGCGGGGGTGGGCACAGATACGCAGTATTTT
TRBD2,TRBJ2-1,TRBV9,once,CASSVEPSGSDEQFF,TGTGCCAGCAGCGTAGAGCCTAGCGGGAGTGATGAGCAGTTCTTC
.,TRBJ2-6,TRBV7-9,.,CASSFRTGRAGANVLTF,TGTGCCAGCAGCTTTCGGACAGGGAGGGCCGGGGCCAACGTCCTGACTTTC
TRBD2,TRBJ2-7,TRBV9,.,CASSSERGAYEQYF,TGTGCCAGCAGCTCGGAGCGGGGGGCCTACGAGCAGTACTTC
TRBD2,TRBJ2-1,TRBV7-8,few,CASSSSFGGVFNEQFF,TGTGCCAGCAGCTCGTCCTTCGGGGGGGTTTTCAATGAGCAGTTCTTC
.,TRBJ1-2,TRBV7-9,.,CASSPQDSNGYTF,TGTGCCAGCAGCCCCCAGGACAGTAATGGCTACACCTTC
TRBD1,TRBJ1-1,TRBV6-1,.,CASSAGGSTEAFF,TGTGCCAGCAGTGCAGGGGGGAGCACTGAAGCTTTCTTT
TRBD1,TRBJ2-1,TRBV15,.,CATSKGQASSYNEQFF,TGTGCCACCAGCAAAGGACAGGCTAGCTCCTACAATGAGCAGTTCTTC
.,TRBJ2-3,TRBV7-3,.,CASSPGLVTDTQYF,TGTGCCAGCAGCCCCGGTCTGGTCACAGATACGCAGTATTTT
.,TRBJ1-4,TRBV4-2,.,CASSQEFRQKINEKLFF,TGTGCCAGCAGCCAAGAGTTCAGACAGAAAATTAATGAAAAACTGTTTTTT
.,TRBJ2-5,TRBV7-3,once,CASSFTGLSGETQYF,TGTGCCAGCAGCTTCACGGGACTTTCTGGGGAGACCCAGTACTTC
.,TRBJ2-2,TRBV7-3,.,CASRRGQDGSGELFF,TGTGCCAGCCGGAGGGGGCAGGATGGGTCCGGGGAGCTGTTTTTT
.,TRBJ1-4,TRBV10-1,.,CASSESGSNEKLFF,TGCGCCAGCAGTGAGTCAGGGAGCAACGAAAAACTGTTTTTT
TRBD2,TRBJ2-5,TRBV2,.,CASSAGTSGESYQETQYF,TGTGCCAGCAGCGCCGGGACTAGCGGGGAGTCGTACCAAGAGACCCAGTACTTC
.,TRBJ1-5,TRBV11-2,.,CASSLDQDQPQHF,TGTGCCAGCAGCTTAGATCAGGATCAGCCCCAGCATTTT
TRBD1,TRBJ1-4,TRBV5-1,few,CASSSDRVGEKLFF,TGCGCCAGCAGCTCGGACAGGGTCGGCGAAAAACTGTTTTTT
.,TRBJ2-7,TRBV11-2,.,CASSRDSYEQYF,TGTGCCAGCAGCCGGGACTCCTACGAGCAGTACTTC
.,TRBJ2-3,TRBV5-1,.,CASSFRVGGSDTQYF,TGCGCCAGCAGCTTCCGCGTGGGGGGATCAGATACGCAGTATTTT
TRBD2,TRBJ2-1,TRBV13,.,CASSGSGGSSYNEQFF,TGTGCCAGCAGCGGAAGCGGGGGGAGCTCCTACAATGAGCAGTTCTTC
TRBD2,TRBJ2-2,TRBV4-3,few,CASSPARSSGNTGELFF,TGCGCCAGCAGCCCAGCCCGATCTAGCGGGAACACCGGGGAGCTGTTTTTT
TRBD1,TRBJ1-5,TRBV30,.,CAWSVNDRGNGQPQHF,TGTGCCTGGAGTGTCAACGACAGGGGAAATGGTCAGCCCCAGCATTTT
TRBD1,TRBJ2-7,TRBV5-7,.,CASSEARQGVNPRGEQYF,TGTGCCAGCAGCGAAGCGAGACAGGGGGTTAACCCCCGGGGCGAGCAGTACTTC
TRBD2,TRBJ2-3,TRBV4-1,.,CASSQDNSGGVYTQYF,TGCGCCAGCAGCCAAGATAACAGCGGGGGGGTATATACGCAGTATTTT
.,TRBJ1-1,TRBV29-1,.,CSVWKGGDTEAFF,TGCAGCGTTTGGAAGGGAGGGGACACTGAAGCTTTCTTT
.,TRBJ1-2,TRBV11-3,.,CASSLAQCWTDGCGYTF,TGTGCCAGCAGCCTAGCCCAGTGCTGGACAGATGGTTGTGGCTACACCTTC
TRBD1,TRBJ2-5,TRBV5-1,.,CASSLDRGRETQYF,TGCGCCAGCAGCTTGGACAGGGGCCGAGAGACCCAGTACTTC
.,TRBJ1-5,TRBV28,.,CASSFGGSGNQPQHF,TGTGCCAGCAGTTTTGGGGGGAGTGGCAATCAGCCCCAGCATTTT
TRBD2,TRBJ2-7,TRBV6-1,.,CASSEKGLTSGISSYEQYF,TGTGCCAGCAGTGAAAAGGGGCTGACTAGCGGGATAAGCTCCTACGAGCAGTACTTC
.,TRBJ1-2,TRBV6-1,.,CASCPPEVPYGYTF,TGTGCCAGCTGCCCCCCAGAAGTTCCCTATGGCTACACCTTC
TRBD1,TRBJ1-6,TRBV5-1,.,CASSLSGQGSHSPLHF,TGCGCCAGCAGCTTGTCCGGACAGGGATCTCATTCACCCCTCCACTTT
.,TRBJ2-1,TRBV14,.,CASSPGVTLGQFF,TGTGCCAGCAGCCCCGGAGTTACTCTTGGGCAGTTCTTC
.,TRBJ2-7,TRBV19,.,CASSIRGWSYEQYF,TGTGCCAGTAGTATCAGGGGCTGGTCCTACGAGCAGTACTTC
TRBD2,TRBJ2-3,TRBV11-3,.,CASSPNSGRTDTQYF,TGTGCCAGCAGCCCGAATAGCGGGCGCACAGATACGCAGTATTTT
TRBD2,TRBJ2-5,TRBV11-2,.,CASSPGLAASETQYF,TGTGCCAGCAGCCCCGGACTAGCGGCTTCGGAGACCCAGTACTTC
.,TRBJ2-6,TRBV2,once,CASRQDSGANVLTF,TGTGCCAGTAGACAGGACTCTGGGGCCAACGTCCTGACTTTC
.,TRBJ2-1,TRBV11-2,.,CASSPVRSGANEQFF,TGTGCCAGCAGCCCAGTCAGATCAGGGGCAAATGAGCAGTTCTTC
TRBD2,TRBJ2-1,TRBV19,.,CASSMRRGGGDEQFF,TGTGCCAGTAGTATGAGGCGGGGGGGCGGCGATGAGCAGTTCTTC
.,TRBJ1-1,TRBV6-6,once,CASRTAGVIAEAFF,TGTGCCAGCAGGACGGCCGGGGTAATCGCTGAAGCTTTCTTT
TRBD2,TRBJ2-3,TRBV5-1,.,CASSLGATSGTTDTQYF,TGCGCCAGCAGCTTGGGCGCCACTAGCGGGACGACAGATACGCAGTATTTT
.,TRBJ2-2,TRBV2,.,CASSPQGSGELFF,TGTGCCAGCAGTCCCCAGGGGTCCGGGGAGCTGTTTTTT
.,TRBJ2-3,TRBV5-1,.,CASSTWIGSSTDTQYF,TGCGCCAGCAGTACTTGGATAGGGAGCAGCACAGATACGCAGTATTTT
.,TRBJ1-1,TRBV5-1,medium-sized,CASSTQGQNTEAFF,TGCGCCAGCAGCACGCAGGGACAGAACACTGAAGCTTTCTTT
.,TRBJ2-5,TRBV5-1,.,CASSFRSPQETQYF,TGCGCCAGCAGCTTCCGGAGCCCGCAAGAGACCCAGTACTTC
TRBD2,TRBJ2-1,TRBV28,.,CASSQASGHNEQFF,TGTGCCAGCAGTCAGGCTAGCGGACACAATGAGCAGTTCTTC
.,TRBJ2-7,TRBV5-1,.,CASSLRGSYEQYF,TGCGCCAGCAGCTTGAGGGGTTCCTACGAGCAGTACTTC